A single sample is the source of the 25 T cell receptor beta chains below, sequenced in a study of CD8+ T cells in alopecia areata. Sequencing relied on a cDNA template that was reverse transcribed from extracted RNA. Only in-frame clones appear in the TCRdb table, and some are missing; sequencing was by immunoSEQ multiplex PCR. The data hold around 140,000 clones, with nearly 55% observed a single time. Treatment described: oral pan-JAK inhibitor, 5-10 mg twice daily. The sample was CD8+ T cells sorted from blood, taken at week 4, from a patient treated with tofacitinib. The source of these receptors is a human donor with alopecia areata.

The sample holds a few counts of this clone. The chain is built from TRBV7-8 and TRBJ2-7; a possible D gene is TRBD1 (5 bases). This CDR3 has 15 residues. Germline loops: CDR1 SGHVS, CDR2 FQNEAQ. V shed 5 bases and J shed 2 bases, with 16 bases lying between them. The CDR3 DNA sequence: TGTGCCAGCAGCCCCATCGCTGACAGCCCCTACGAGCAGTACTTC. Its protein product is CASSPIADSPYEQYF.

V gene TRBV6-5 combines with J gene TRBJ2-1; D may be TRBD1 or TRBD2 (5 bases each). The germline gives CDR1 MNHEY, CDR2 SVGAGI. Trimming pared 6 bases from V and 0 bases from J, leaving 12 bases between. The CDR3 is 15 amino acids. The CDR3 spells CASSRDHSSYNEQFF. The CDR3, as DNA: TGTGCCAGCAGCCGGGACCACAGCTCCTACAATGAGCAGTTCTTC.

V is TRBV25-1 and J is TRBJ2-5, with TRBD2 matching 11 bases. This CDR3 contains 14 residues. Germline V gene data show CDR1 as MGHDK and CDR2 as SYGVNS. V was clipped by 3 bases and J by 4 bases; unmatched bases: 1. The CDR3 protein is CASSDSGGGETQYF. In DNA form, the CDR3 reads TGTGCCAGCAGTGATAGCGGGGGGGGAGAGACCCAGTACTTC.

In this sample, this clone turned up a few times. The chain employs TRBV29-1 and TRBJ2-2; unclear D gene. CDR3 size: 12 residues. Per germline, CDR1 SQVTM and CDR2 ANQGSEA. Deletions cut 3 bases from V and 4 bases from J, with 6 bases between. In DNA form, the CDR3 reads TGCAGCGTTGATCGGCCCACCGGGGAGCTGTTTTTT. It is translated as CSVDRPTGELFF.

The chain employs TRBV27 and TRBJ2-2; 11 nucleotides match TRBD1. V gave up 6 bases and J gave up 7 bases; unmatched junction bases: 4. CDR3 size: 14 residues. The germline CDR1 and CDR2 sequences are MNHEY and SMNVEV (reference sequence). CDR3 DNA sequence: TGTGCCAGCAGCTGGACAGGGGGCAGCGGGGAGCTGTTTTTT. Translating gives CASSWTGGSGELFF.

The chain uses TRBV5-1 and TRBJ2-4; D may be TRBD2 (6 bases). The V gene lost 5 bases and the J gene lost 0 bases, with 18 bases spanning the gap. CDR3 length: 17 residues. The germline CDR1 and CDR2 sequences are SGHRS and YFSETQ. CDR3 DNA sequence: TGCGCCAGCAGAGTGACTAACGGGAGAAGAGCCAAAAACATTCAGTACTTC. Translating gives CASRVTNGRRAKNIQYF.

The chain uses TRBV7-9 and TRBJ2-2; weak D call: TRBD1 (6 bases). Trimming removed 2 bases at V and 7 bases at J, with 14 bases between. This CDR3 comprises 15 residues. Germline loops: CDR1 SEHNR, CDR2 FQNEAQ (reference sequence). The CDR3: CASSLWTVARGELFF. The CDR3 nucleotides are TGTGCCAGCAGCTTATGGACAGTCGCTCGCGGGGAGCTGTTTTTT.

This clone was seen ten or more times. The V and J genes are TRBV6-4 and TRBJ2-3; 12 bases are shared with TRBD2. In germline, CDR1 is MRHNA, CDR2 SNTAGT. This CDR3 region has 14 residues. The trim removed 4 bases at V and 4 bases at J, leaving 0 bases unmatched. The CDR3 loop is CASSGTSGADTQYF. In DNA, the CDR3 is TGTGCCAGCAGTGGGACTAGCGGGGCAGATACGCAGTATTTT.

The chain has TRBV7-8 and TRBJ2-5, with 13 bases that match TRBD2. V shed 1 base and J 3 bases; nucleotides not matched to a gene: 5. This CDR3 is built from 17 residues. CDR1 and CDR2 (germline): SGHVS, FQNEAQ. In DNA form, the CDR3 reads TGTGCCAGCAGCTTAGGGGGACTAGCGGGGTCTAAAGAGACCCAGTACTTC. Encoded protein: CASSLGGLAGSKETQYF.

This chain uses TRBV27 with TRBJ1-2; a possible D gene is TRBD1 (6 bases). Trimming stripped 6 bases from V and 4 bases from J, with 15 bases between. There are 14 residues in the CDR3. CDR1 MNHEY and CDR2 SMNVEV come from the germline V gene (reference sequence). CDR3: CASRPGASSYGYTF. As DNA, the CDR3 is TGTGCCAGCAGGCCAGGGGCCTCTTCCTATGGCTACACCTTC.

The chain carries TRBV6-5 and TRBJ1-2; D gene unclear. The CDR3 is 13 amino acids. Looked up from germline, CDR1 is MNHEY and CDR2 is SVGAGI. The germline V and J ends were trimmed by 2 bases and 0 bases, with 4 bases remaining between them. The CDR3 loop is CASSYLTNYGYTF. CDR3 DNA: TGTGCCAGCAGTTACCTGACTAACTATGGCTACACCTTC.

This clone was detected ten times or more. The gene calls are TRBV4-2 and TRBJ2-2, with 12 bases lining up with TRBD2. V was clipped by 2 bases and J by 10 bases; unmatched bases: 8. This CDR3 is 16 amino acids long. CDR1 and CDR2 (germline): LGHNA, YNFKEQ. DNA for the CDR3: TGTGCCAGCAGCCAAACGACTAGCGGGGGCCCCGAGGAGCTGTTTTTT. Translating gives CASSQTTSGGPEELFF.

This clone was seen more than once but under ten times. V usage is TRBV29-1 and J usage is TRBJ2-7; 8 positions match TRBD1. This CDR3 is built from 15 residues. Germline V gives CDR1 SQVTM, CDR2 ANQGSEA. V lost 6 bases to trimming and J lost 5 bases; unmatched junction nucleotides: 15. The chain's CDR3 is CSVVLGQGGTDEQYF. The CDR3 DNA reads TGCAGCGTCGTCCTTGGACAGGGAGGTACCGACGAGCAGTACTTC.

The CDR3 DNA follows: TGTGCCAGCAGCACATCGACAGGGGACTATGGCTACACCTTC. Protein sequence: CASSTSTGDYGYTF. The chain combines TRBV5-4 with TRBJ1-2; 8 bases match TRBD1. CDR3 length: 14 amino acids. Germline CDR1 is SGHNT and CDR2 is YYREEE (reference sequence). With V trimmed by 4 bases and J by 3 bases, 5 bases remained unmatched.

Written as DNA, the CDR3 is TGTGCCAGCAGCTCGGCCGCCCGAGGTCAGCCCCAGCATTTT. It specifies CASSSAARGQPQHF. V and J are TRBV7-9 and TRBJ1-5, with D uncertain. Germline loops: CDR1 SEHNR, CDR2 FQNEAQ (reference sequence). With 4 bases removed from V and 6 bases from J, the gap between germline ends came to 13 bases. CDR3 size: 14 residues.

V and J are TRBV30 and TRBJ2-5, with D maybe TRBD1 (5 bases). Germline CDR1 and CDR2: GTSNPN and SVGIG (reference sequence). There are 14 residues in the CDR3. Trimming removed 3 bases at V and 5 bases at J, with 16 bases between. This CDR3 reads CAWSAVQAGETQYF. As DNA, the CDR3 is TGTGCCTGGAGCGCGGTGCAGGCAGGGGAGACCCAGTACTTC.

The CDR3 spells CASSRTEGELFF. The CDR3 DNA reads as TGTGCCAGCAGCAGGACTGAAGGGGAGCTGTTTTTT. V usage is TRBV25-1 and J usage is TRBJ2-2; weak D call: TRBD2 (5 bases). This CDR3 is built from 12 residues. Trimming took 6 bases from V and 8 from J, leaving 10 bases between them. The V gene's germline CDR1 is MGHDK and CDR2 SYGVNS.

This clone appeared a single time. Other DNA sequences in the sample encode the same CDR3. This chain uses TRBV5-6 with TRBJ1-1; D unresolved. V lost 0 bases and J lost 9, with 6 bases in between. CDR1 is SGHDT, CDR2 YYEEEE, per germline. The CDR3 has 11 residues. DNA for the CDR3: TGTGCCAGCAGCTTGGGTCAGAAAGCTTTCTTT. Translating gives CASSLGQKAFF.

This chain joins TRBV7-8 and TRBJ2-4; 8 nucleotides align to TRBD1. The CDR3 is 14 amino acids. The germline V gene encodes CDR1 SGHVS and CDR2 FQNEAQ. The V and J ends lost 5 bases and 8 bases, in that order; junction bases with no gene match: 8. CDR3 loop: CASSEQGASDIQYF. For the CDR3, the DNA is TGTGCCAGCAGCGAGCAGGGGGCTTCAGACATTCAGTACTTC.

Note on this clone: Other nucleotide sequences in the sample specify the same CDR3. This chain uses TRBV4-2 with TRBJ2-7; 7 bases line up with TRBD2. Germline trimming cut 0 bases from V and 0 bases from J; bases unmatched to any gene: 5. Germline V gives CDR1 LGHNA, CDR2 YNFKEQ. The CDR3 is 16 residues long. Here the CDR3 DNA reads TGTGCCAGCAGCCAAGATGGGTCGGGGGGCTCCTACGAGCAGTACTTC. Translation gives CASSQDGSGGSYEQYF.

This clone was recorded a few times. This CDR3 is CSVVAPNEQFF. The CDR3, as DNA: TGCAGCGTTGTTGCCCCCAATGAGCAGTTCTTC. The rearrangement links TRBV29-1 to TRBJ2-1; D is unclear. With 4 bases removed from V and 6 bases from J, the gap between germline ends came to 7 bases. The CDR3 is 11 amino acids. CDR1 and CDR2 from the germline V gene are SQVTM and ANQGSEA.

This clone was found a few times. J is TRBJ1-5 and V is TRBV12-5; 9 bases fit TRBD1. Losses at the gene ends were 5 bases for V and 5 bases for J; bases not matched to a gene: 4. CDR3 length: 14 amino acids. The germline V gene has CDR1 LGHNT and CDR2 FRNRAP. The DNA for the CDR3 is TGTGCTAGTGGTCCGGACAGGGGATATCAGCCCCAGCATTTT. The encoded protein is CASGPDRGYQPQHF.

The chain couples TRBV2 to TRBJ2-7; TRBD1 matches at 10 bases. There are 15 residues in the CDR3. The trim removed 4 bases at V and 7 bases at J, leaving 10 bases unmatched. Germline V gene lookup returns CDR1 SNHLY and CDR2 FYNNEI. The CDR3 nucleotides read TGTGCCAGCAGTGGACCGGGACAGGGGACGGGAGAGCAGTACTTC. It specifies CASSGPGQGTGEQYF.

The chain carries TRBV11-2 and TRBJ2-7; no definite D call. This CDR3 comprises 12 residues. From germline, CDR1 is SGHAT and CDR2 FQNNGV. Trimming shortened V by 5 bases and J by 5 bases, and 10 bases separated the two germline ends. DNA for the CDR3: TGTGCCAGCAGCCGAATGAATCACGAGCAGTACTTC. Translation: CASSRMNHEQYF.

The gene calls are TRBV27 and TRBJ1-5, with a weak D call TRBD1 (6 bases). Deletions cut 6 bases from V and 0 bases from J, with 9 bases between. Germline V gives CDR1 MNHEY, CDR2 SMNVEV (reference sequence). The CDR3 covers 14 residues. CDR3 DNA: TGTGCCAGCAGGGAGGACAGTAGCAATCAGCCCCAGCATTTT. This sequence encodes CASREDSSNQPQHF.